This T cell receptor (beta chain) was identified in a study of T cells after yellow fever vaccination. Study background: It was SMART-Seq v4 Ultra Low Input that prepared the fractions with low cell numbers.

This clonotype showed up just a few times. Its antigen is not known. Study-wide findings and caveats: Any FACS-sorted repertoire could hold abundant clonotypes that contaminate it from the bulk population.

A single record per CDR3 protein comes from TCRdb applying MiXCR to the 5' RACE reads. Of about 200,000 distinct CDR3 sequences detected, approximately 3% appear once; the ten largest clones hold 3.2%. Specimen: CD4+ T cells sorted from PBMCs, collected 10 days after the yellow fever booster vaccination. This receptor was identified in a man aged 18 to 35 who received the YFV17D yellow fever vaccine.

The CDR3 here is CSARDLGTHYGYTF. For the CDR3, the DNA is TGCAGTGCTAGAGATTTAGGGACGCACTATGGCTACACCTTC. The chain employs TRBV20-1 and TRBJ1-2; tentatively, D is TRBD1 (5 bases). The CDR3 runs 14 residues. V was clipped by 0 bases and J by 3 bases, with 11 bases between them. The germline gives CDR1 DFQATT, CDR2 SNEGSKA (reference sequence).